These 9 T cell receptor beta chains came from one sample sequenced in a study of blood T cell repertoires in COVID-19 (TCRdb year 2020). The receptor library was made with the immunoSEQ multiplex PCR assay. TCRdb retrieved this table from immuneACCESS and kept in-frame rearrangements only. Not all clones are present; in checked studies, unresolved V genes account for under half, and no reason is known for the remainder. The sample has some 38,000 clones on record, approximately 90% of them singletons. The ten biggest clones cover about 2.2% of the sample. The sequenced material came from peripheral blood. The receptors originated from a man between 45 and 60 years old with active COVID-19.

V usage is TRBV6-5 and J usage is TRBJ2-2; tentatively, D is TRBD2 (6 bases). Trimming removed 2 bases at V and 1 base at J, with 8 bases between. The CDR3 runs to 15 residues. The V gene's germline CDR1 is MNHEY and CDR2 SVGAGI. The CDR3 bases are TGTGCCAGCAGTTACGTGGGAGGGAACACCGGGGAGCTGTTTTTT. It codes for CASSYVGGNTGELFF.

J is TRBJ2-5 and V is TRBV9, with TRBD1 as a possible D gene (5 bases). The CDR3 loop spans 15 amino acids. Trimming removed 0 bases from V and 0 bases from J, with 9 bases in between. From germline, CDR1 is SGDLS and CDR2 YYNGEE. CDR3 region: CASSVATAYQETQYF. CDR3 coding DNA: TGTGCCAGCAGCGTAGCGACAGCGTACCAAGAGACCCAGTACTTC.

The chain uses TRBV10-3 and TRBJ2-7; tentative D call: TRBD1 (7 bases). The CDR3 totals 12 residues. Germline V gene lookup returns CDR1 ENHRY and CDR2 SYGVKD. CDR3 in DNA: TGTGCCATCAGTGACCCGGAGGGGACAGTTGTGGTC. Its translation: CAISDPEGTVVV.

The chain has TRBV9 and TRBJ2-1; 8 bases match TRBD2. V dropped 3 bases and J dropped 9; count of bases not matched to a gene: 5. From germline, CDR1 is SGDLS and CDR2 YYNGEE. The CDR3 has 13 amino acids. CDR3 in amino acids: CASSEGLDAEQFF. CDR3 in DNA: TGTGCCAGCAGCGAGGGACTAGACGCTGAGCAGTTCTTC.

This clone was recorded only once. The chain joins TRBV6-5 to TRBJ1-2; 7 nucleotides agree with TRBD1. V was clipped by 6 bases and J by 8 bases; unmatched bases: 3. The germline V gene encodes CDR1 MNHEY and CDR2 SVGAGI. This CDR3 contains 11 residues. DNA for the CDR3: TGTGCCAGCAGCACAGGGGTCGGCTACACCTTC. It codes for CASSTGVGYTF.

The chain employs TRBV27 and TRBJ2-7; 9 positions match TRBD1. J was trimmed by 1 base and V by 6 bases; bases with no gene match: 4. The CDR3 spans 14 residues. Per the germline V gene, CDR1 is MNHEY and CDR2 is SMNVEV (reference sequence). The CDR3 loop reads CASRAGTGSYEQYF. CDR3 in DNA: TGTGCCAGCAGAGCCGGGACAGGGTCCTACGAGCAGTACTTC.

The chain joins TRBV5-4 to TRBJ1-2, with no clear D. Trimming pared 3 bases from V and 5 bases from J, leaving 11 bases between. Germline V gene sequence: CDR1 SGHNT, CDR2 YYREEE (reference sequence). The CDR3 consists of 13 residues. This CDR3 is CASSSDGEYGYTF. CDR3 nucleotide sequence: TGTGCCAGCAGCTCGGACGGGGAATATGGCTACACCTTC. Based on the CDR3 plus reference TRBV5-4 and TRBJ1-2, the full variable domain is ETGVTQSPTHLIKTRGQQVTLRCSSQSGHNTVSWYQQALGQGPQFIFQYYREEENGRGNFPPRFSGLQFPNYSSELNVNALELDDSALYLCASSSDGEYGYTFGSGTRLTVV.

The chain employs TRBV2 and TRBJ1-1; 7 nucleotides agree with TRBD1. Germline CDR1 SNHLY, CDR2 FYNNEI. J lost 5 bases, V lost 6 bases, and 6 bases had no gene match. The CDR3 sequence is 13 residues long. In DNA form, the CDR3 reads TGTGCCAGCAGGGGGTTACAGGGGACTGAAGCTTTCTTT. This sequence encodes CASRGLQGTEAFF.

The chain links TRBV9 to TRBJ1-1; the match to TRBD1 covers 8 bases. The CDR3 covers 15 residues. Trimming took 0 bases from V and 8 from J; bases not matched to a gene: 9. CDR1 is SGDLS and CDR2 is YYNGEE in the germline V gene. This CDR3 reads CASSVGNRDRMEAFF. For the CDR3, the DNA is TGTGCCAGCAGCGTAGGAAATCGGGACAGGATGGAAGCTTTCTTT.